The 20 T cell receptor beta chains below come from one sample, sequenced in a study of vaccination effects on CD4 cells after COVID-19 (dated by TCRdb to the early 2020s). Library prep was done by the immunoSEQ multiplex PCR assay. Imported from immuneACCESS, the table was reduced by TCRdb to in-frame sequences with V and J called. These copies leave out some clones; in studies compared against another copy, an unresolved V gene accounts for under half, and the cause of the remainder is not known. The sample contains 35,000 to 55,000 clones, 55% to 85% of them found a single time. The leading ten clones occupy 9% to 10% of the sample. After around eleven days of culture, CD4+ T cells were isolated with the EasySep CD4+ T cell isolation kit. Participants received two doses of either the BNT162b2 or the mRNA-1273 mRNA SARS-CoV-2 vaccine. These receptors' targets are unknown. The starting material was CD4+ T cells from PBMCs cultured without peptide, obtained after COVID-19 vaccination. All receptors come from a human donor who received a COVID-19 vaccine.

The rearrangement uses TRBV10-3 and TRBJ2-3, with 7 nucleotides matching TRBD1. The CDR3 covers 15 residues. The germline V gene encodes CDR1 ENHRY and CDR2 SYGVKD. V lost 6 bases and J lost 3; bases outside the gene matches: 9. The CDR3 DNA reads TGTGCCATCAGCCCGAGACAGGGTAGAACAGATACGCAGTATTTT. Translation gives CAISPRQGRTDTQYF.

This clone was counted only a few times. The DNA for the CDR3 is TGTGCCAGCAGCGTAGACCTAATGAACACTGAAGCTTTCTTT. It is translated as CASSVDLMNTEAFF. The rearrangement joins TRBV9 to TRBJ1-1; D unresolved. The CDR3 has 14 residues. Germline V gene lookup returns CDR1 SGDLS and CDR2 YYNGEE. V was clipped by 0 bases and J by 0 bases, with 6 bases between them.

The V and J genes are TRBV13 and TRBJ2-3; D gene ambiguous. The ends were cut back, 1 base at V and 4 bases at J, with 6 bases in the middle. Germline lookup yields CDR1 PRHDT and CDR2 FYEKMQ (reference sequence). CDR3 length: 13 residues. CDR3 loop: CASSLDSADTQYF. The DNA for the CDR3 is TGTGCCAGCAGCTTAGATTCTGCAGATACGCAGTATTTT.

The chain is built from TRBV5-1 and TRBJ1-1; TRBD1 might be the D (5 bases). The CDR3 has 16 amino acids. Between the trimmed V and J ends, which lost 0 bases and 0 bases, there was a span of 12 bases. Per germline, CDR1 SGHRS and CDR2 YFSETQ. CDR3 coding DNA: TGCGCCAGCAGCTTGGCAGGGTGGGAGATGAACACTGAAGCTTTCTTT. Translation: CASSLAGWEMNTEAFF.

The V and J genes are TRBV29-1 and TRBJ1-1, with a possible D match to TRBD1 (5 bases). With 6 bases removed from V and 7 bases from J, the gap between germline ends came to 15 bases. Germline-derived CDR1 and CDR2 are SQVTM and ANQGSEA. This CDR3 is 12 amino acids long. The CDR3: CSVIIAGVEAFF. CDR3 nucleotides: TGCAGCGTCATAATAGCGGGGGTTGAAGCTTTCTTT.

The V and J genes are TRBV29-1 and TRBJ1-4; D gene uncertain. The CDR3 sequence is 13 residues long. V was trimmed by 5 bases and J by 7 bases, leaving 14 bases between them. Germline CDR1 reads SQVTM; CDR2 reads ANQGSEA. CDR3 sequence reads: CSVREDFGEKLFF. The CDR3, as DNA: TGCAGCGTTAGAGAGGATTTTGGTGAAAAACTGTTTTTT.

The V call is TRBV6-5, the J call TRBJ1-2; D not resolved. The CDR3 covers 13 residues. Germline-derived CDR1 and CDR2 are MNHEY and SVGAGI. V shed 7 bases and J shed 4 bases, with 13 bases lying between them. This chain's CDR3 is CASTSPGTYGYTF. DNA for the CDR3: TGTGCCAGCACATCACCGGGAACCTATGGCTACACCTTC.

The V gene is TRBV9, the J gene TRBJ1-4; D remains ambiguous. Germline V gives CDR1 SGDLS, CDR2 YYNGEE. Trimming pared 3 bases from V and 4 bases from J, leaving 13 bases between. This CDR3 comprises 15 residues. The CDR3 spells CASSAGPTGNEKLFF. In nucleotides, the CDR3 is TGTGCCAGCAGCGCCGGGCCGACGGGTAATGAAAAACTGTTTTTT.

The chain combines TRBV5-1 with TRBJ2-1; D is unresolved. Trimming cost V 0 bases and J 4 bases, with 2 bases left between them. Germline loops: CDR1 SGHRS, CDR2 YFSETQ. The length of the CDR3 is 12 residues. Here the CDR3 DNA reads TGCGCCAGCAGCTTGGTATACAATGAGCAGTTCTTC. Translated, it gives CASSLVYNEQFF.

The rearrangement links TRBV7-6 to TRBJ2-5; a weak D match, TRBD2 (6 bases). V lost 3 bases, J lost 2 bases, and 10 bases lay in between. The CDR3 covers 14 residues. Germline V gives CDR1 SGHVS, CDR2 FNYEAQ. This chain's CDR3 is CASSFGLQQETQYF. The CDR3 nucleotides read TGTGCCAGCAGCTTTGGACTACAACAAGAGACCCAGTACTTC.

The V call is TRBV5-4, the J call TRBJ2-7, with TRBD2 matching over 10 bases. Per the germline V gene, CDR1 is SGHNT and CDR2 is YYREEE (reference sequence). Trimming at V came to 4 bases and at J to 2 bases, leaving 6 bases not matched to a gene. This CDR3 has 15 residues. The CDR3 DNA is TGTGCCAGCAGCCGGGGGACTAGCGAAACCTACGAGCAGTACTTC. As protein: CASSRGTSETYEQYF. Combining the CDR3 with reference TRBV5-4 and TRBJ2-7 gives the whole variable domain ETGVTQSPTHLIKTRGQQVTLRCSSQSGHNTVSWYQQALGQGPQFIFQYYREEENGRGNFPPRFSGLQFPNYSSELNVNALELDDSALYLCASSRGTSETYEQYFGPGTRLTVT.

This clone was picked up one time. V and J are TRBV5-1 and TRBJ2-3; 9 positions agree with TRBD2. There are 17 residues in the CDR3. Germline trimming cut 1 base from V and 5 bases from J; bases unmatched to any gene: 11. The germline V gene has CDR1 SGHRS and CDR2 YFSETQ. The CDR3 is CASSLFKNSGSVDTQYF. The CDR3 DNA reads as TGCGCCAGCAGCTTGTTTAAAAATAGCGGGAGCGTAGATACGCAGTATTTT.

The chain carries TRBV24-1 and TRBJ1-1; D ambiguous. V was pared by 4 bases and J by 3 bases, with 5 bases between. The CDR3 is 12 residues long. CDR1 and CDR2 (germline): KGHDR, SFDVKD. The DNA for the CDR3 is TGTGCCACCAGTGAGGATGACACTGAAGCTTTCTTT. It specifies CATSEDDTEAFF.

This chain uses TRBV18 with TRBJ2-7, with 10 positions matching TRBD1. The V and J ends lost 3 bases and 4 bases, in that order; junction bases with no gene match: 9. CDR3 length: 16 residues. Germline V CDR1 and CDR2: KGHSH, LQKENI. CDR3 coding DNA: TGTGCCAGCTCACCCCAAGGACAGGGGGGCGGGTACGAGCAGTACTTC. Translation gives CASSPQGQGGGYEQYF. The complete variable domain, with remaining parts taken from reference TRBV18 and TRBJ2-7, reads NAGVMQNPRHLVRRRGQEARLRCSPMKGHSHVYWYRQLPEEGLKFMVYLQKENIIDESGMPKERFSAEFPKEGPSILRIQQVVRGDSAAYFCASSPQGQGGGYEQYFGPGTRLTVT.

V usage is TRBV27 and J usage is TRBJ2-7, with D possibly being TRBD1 (5 bases). From germline, CDR1 is MNHEY and CDR2 SMNVEV (reference sequence). Trimming stripped 5 bases from V and 5 bases from J, with 13 bases between. This CDR3 has 13 residues. This chain's CDR3 is CASSVQGAHEQYF. The CDR3 bases are TGTGCCAGCAGTGTCCAGGGTGCCCACGAGCAGTACTTC.

The chain is built from TRBV10-1 and TRBJ2-2; TRBD1 agrees at 8 bases. The CDR3 sequence is 15 residues long. Per the germline V gene, CDR1 is WNHNN and CDR2 is SYGVQD (reference sequence). Trimming cost V 4 bases and J 4 bases; bases outside gene matches: 5. The CDR3 bases are TGCGCCAGCAGTGGGGACAGGATCGGCACCGGGGAGCTGTTTTTT. It translates to CASSGDRIGTGELFF.

This chain uses TRBV20-1 with TRBJ1-1; D remains ambiguous. The V gene lost 3 bases and the J gene lost 3 bases, with 26 bases spanning the gap. The CDR3 loop spans 18 amino acids. CDR1 is DFQATT and CDR2 is SNEGSKA in the germline V gene (reference sequence). The CDR3 DNA is TGCAGTGCTAGTAGAGAGGCCTGGGAAGGACCGTCGTACACTGAAGCTTTCTTT. This translates into CSASREAWEGPSYTEAFF.

V is TRBV5-3 and J is TRBJ2-5; 7 bases align to TRBD1. TRBV5-3 is marked as an open reading frame, function uncertain. Trimming took 4 bases from V and 5 from J; bases not matched to a gene: 8. The CDR3 covers 14 residues. CDR3 sequence reads: CARSQTGSGETQYF. The CDR3 DNA sequence: TGTGCCAGAAGCCAGACAGGGAGTGGGGAGACCCAGTACTTC.

This clone was seen a few times. V and J are TRBV10-3 and TRBJ1-3; 10 bases line up with TRBD1. Germline loops: CDR1 ENHRY, CDR2 SYGVKD. The CDR3 is 14 amino acids. The V gene end was trimmed by 6 bases and the J gene end by 2 bases; junction bases not matched to a gene: 1. CDR3 nucleotide sequence: TGTGCCATCAGGGGGACAGGGGCTGGAAACACCATATATTTT. Residues: CAIRGTGAGNTIYF.

The rearrangement uses TRBV12-3 or TRBV12-4 and TRBJ1-2, with D unresolved. V lost 1 base, J lost 1 base, and 4 bases lay in between. The CDR3 sequence is 13 residues long. The CDR3 region has the DNA TGTGCCAGCAGTTTAGTACTTAACTATGGCTACACCTTC. It specifies CASSLVLNYGYTF.